This T cell receptor beta chain stems from a study of T cell responses to AZD1222 COVID-19 vaccine. Study background: Second-dose schedules of about 4 or about 12 weeks were combined. General study points: Clonal diversity may have been underestimated, and the donors were mostly white British, with more females than males. Repertoires in all cases were sampled only once the peak T cell response had passed. CD4 TCRs covered the whole spike, strongest at regions 160-218 and 743-854.

A remark on this clone: Its target is not known.

V lost 6 bases to trimming and J lost 6 bases, with 12 bases between them. The CDR3 has 13 residues. Germline CDR1 reads MNHEY; CDR2 reads SVGEGT. TCRdb's table, derived via immunoSEQ multiplex PCR, lists solely in-frame clones and lacks some. The table has 100,000 to 120,000 clones, 87% seen once. This chain links TRBV6-2 or TRBV6-3 with TRBJ2-1; D perhaps matches TRBD2 (6 bases). The receptor's source is an adult in good health. Here the sequenced sample was peripheral blood, taken on day 0 of AZD1222 vaccination. CDR3: CASSRLVGNEQFF. As DNA, the CDR3 is TGTGCCAGCAGCCGACTAGTTGGCAATGAGCAGTTCTTC.